The entry below describes one T cell receptor beta chain. The sample originates from a study of Graves' ophthalmopathy and Graves' hyperthyroidism. Amplified material comprised TCR beta CDR3 regions derived from RNA transcripts. Amplification began with first-round RT-PCR using HTBI primers, then second-round multiplex PCR was performed. One entry per CDR3 protein, called by TCRdb with MiXCR from the multiplex PCR reads. Of 650,000 to 900,000 distinct CDR3 sequences listed, around 40% are singletons. The CDR3 runs to 13 residues. Germline assignment: CDR1 DFQATT and CDR2 SNEGSKA (reference sequence). V dropped 3 bases and J dropped 9; count of bases not matched to a gene: 7.

Sequenced sample: peripheral blood. This TCR was recovered from an adult man with Graves' ophthalmopathy. V and J are TRBV20-1 and TRBJ2-5; 10 bases agree with TRBD2. The CDR3 DNA sequence: TGCAGTGCTAGTTTGCTAGCGGGGGAGGCCCAGTACTTC. The encoded protein is CSASLLAGEAQYF.